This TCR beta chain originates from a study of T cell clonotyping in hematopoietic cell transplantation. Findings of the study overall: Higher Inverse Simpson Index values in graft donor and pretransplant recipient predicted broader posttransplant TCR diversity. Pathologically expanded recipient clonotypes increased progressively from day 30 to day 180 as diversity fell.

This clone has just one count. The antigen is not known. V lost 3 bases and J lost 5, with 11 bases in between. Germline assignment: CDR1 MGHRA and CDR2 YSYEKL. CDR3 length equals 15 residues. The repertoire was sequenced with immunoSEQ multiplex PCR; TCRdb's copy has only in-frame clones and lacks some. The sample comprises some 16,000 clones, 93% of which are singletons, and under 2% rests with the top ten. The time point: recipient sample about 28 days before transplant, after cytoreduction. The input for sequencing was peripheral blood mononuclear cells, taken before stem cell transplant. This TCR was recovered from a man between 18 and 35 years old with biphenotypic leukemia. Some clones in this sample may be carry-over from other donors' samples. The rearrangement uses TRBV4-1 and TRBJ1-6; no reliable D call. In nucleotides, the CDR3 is TGCGCCAGCAGCCACCCCTCGGGTAATAATTCACCCCTCCACTTT. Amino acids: CASSHPSGNNSPLHF.